This entry is about one TCR beta chain. V lost 4 bases, J lost 5 bases, and 9 bases stayed unmatched. The CDR3 length is 15 residues. Germline values: CDR1 SGHRS, CDR2 YFSETQ. This record belongs to a study of blood T cell repertoires in COVID-19. Study-level background: Samples came from the United States, Italy and Spain, spanning acute and convalescent COVID-19. T cells, B-cell-depleted T cells, or PBMCs provided the cDNA or gDNA that served as material.

Source study methods: Amplification of reference gene primers provided the estimated nucleated cell counts. The table came from immunoSEQ multiplex PCR; TCRdb's copy has only in-frame clones and leaves some out. The V and J calls and the clone size are those of that table, but D and trimming were determined from the DNA. The sample contains 40,000 or so clones, about 82% of which appear only once. The material sequenced was peripheral blood. The rearrangement joins TRBV5-1 to TRBJ2-5, with 9 positions matching TRBD1. The sequence was obtained from a man in his fifties with active COVID-19. The CDR3 sequence: CASSIGDRARETQYF. The CDR3 DNA follows: TGCGCCAGCAGCATTGGGGACAGGGCAAGGGAGACCCAGTACTTC.